This section outlines one T cell receptor beta chain sequence together with its context. The antigen is undetermined. The data originate from a study of shared clonotypes between healthy human individuals. Germline V gene data show CDR1 as SGHVS and CDR2 as FQNEAQ. V lost 1 base and J 4 bases, leaving 7 bases between the germline ends. This CDR3 has 13 amino acids. Naivety among CD8 cells was defined by CD45RO negativity and positive CCR7 selection, thereby excluding terminally differentiated effector memory CD45RA+ cells. Libraries were prepared by immunoSEQ multiplex PCR; TCRdb keeps only in-frame clonotypes and omits some of them. The sample yields approximately 740,000 clones, nearly 95% seen once. Points from the study as a whole: Roughly 5% of naive CD4 clonotypes were shared across four donors. Relative to their counterparts shared across all four donors, non-shared clonotypes exhibited diminished generation probabilities.

The source material was naive CD8+ T cells sorted from blood. The TCR originated in a man aged 25 to 40 in good health. The J gene is TRBJ1-1, the V gene TRBV7-8; D is unclear. DNA of the CDR3: TGTGCCAGCAGCTTAGGGGCAGGCACTGAAGCTTTCTTT. The encoded protein is CASSLGAGTEAFF.